This T cell receptor (beta chain) was sequenced for a study of blood T cell repertoires in COVID-19. Across the study: Italy, Spain and the United States were the sources of the convalescent and acute COVID-19 samples. T cells, B-cell-depleted T cells, or PBMCs provided the cDNA or gDNA that served as material.

V was shortened by 6 bases and J by 6 bases, with 9 bases between the two germline ends. The CDR3 loop spans 12 amino acids. Profiled with immunoSEQ multiplex PCR; TCRdb holds only in-frame clones, not every one. In the table there are roughly 100,000 clones, roughly 82% of which are singletons. The chain has TRBV12-3 or TRBV12-4 and TRBJ1-5; D gene uncertain. The sample was peripheral blood. The clonotype comes from a man between 60 and 75 years old with acute or convalescent COVID-19. For the CDR3, the DNA is TGTGCCAGCAGAACGACATCTCAGCCCCAGCATTTT. The encoded protein is CASRTTSQPQHF.